This TCR beta chain appears in the sequencing data of a study of blood T cell repertoires in COVID-19. Study-wide background: The study drew acute and convalescent COVID-19 samples from the United States, Italy and Spain.

Authors' data handling: Reference gene primer amplification yielded estimated nucleated cell counts. Using immunoSEQ multiplex PCR, the repertoire was profiled, and TCRdb retains in-frame clones only, with some absent. V, J and clone size derive from that table, while D and trimming were established from the DNA sequence. The sample lists roughly 50,000 clones; about 90% were seen once. The CDR3 contains 13 residues. Germline trimming cut 8 bases from V and 4 bases from J; bases unmatched to any gene: 7. Per germline, CDR1 SGHVS and CDR2 FQNEAQ. This chain links TRBV7-8 with TRBJ2-7, with 8 positions matching TRBD1. The sample consisted of peripheral blood. This TCR derives from a human donor with active COVID-19. The donor label of this sample is uncertain. The CDR3 loop reads CASFQGAPYEQYF. Written as DNA, the CDR3 is TGTGCCAGCTTCCAGGGGGCGCCTTACGAGCAGTACTTC.